The following is a T cell receptor (beta chain) sequence with its context. The data were obtained in a study of Ad26.COV2.S vaccination and SARS-CoV-2 variants. The treatment was: some 20 received Ad26.COV2.S at low or high dose, single or two shots; roughly 5 received placebo; per-sample allocation not given. At day 63 after the first vaccine or placebo injection, samples were drawn. V lost 6 bases and J lost 7, with 12 bases in between. The CDR3 is made up of 13 amino acids. The germline V gene has CDR1 SGHAT and CDR2 FQNNGV. TCRdb keeps only in-frame clones here, not all; method: immunoSEQ multiplex PCR. The repertoire holds about 400,000 clones, with under 90% as singletons.

The chain joins TRBV11-2 to TRBJ2-2, with D unclear. The TCR was taken from a person between 18 and 60 years old who received the Ad26.COV2.S COVID-19 vaccine or a placebo. Specimen: peripheral blood, collected in a trial of Ad26.COV2.S vaccine versus placebo. The CDR3 is CASRDINGGELFF. Written as DNA, the CDR3 is TGTGCCAGCAGGGATATCAACGGCGGGGAGCTGTTTTTT. The full variable domain, in which reference TRBV11-2 and TRBJ2-2 provide the parts outside the CDR3, is EAGVAQSPRYKIIEKRQSVAFWCNPISGHATLYWYQQILGQGPKLLIQFQNNGVVDDSQLPKDRFSAERLKGVDSTLKIQPAKLEDSAVYLCASRDINGGELFFGEGSRLTVL.